This T cell receptor (beta chain) derives from a study of T cells after somatic rescue of genetic block (dated by TCRdb to about 2020). Notes on the research overall: The study assessed how robust, over the long term, a T-cell system was when the system had developed through somatic rescue of a genetic block in T-cell development.

Sequences SGHNT (CDR1) and YENEEA (CDR2) are obtained from the germline V gene. The CDR3 contains 16 residues, cysteine and phenylalanine counted. The entry retains the CDR3 DNA only, 48 bases that are in frame from base 1. The V end loses 1 base and the J end loses 0 bases, and a stretch of 10 bases separates them. The method behind the library was the immunoSEQ multiplex PCR assay. This is the immuneACCESS table as TCRdb keeps it, with only in-frame sequences that have V and J called. A part of the clones is gone; compared with another copy, unresolved V genes explain less than half, and the rest is unexplained. Counted in this sample were tens of thousands of clones; about 90% of them appeared once. Of the sample, around 1.6% is held by the ten largest clones. A few counts support this clone. The clone's antigen remains unknown. Base qualities are not recorded, but no much larger clone differs from it by a single base.

The clonotype originates from a young woman. The sequencing sample was made of peripheral blood mononuclear cells (PBMCs). The rearrangement joined TRBV11-3 to TRBJ2-1, with TRBD1 as a weak D call on 6 bases. CDR3 region: CASSLGQGNSYNEQFF. Here is the DNA: TGTGCCAGCAGCTTAGGGCAGGGGAACTCCTACAATGAGCAGTTCTTC.